This paragraph reports one TCR beta chain. CDR1 and CDR2 (germline): KGHSH, LQKENI. The CDR3 loop spans 19 amino acids. V was shortened by 1 base and J by 2 bases, with 23 bases between the two germline ends. This record comes from a study of blood T cell repertoires in COVID-19. The wider study: T cells, B-cell-depleted T cells, or PBMCs supplied cDNA or gDNA.

Assay: immunoSEQ multiplex PCR; the TCRdb copy retains only in-frame clones and omits some. The sample holds about 300,000 clones, roughly 90% seen once. Sequencing was carried out using peripheral blood. The TCR sequence derives from a woman aged 25-40 years with COVID-19, enrolled during active disease. V gene TRBV18 combines with J gene TRBJ1-2; possibly TRBD1 for D (5 bases). The CDR3 sequence: CASSPQLRGSPEGNYGYTF. The CDR3 region has the DNA TGTGCCAGCTCACCACAGTTGCGGGGGTCTCCTGAGGGGAACTATGGCTACACCTTC. Looking up the rest from reference TRBV18 and TRBJ1-2 gives the full variable domain: NAGVMQNPRHLVRRRGQEARLRCSPMKGHSHVYWYRQLPEEGLKFMVYLQKENIIDESGMPKERFSAEFPKEGPSILRIQQVVRGDSAAYFCASSPQLRGSPEGNYGYTFGSGTRLTVV.